Each of the 7 T cell receptor beta chains below was sequenced from the same sample in a study of T cell repertoires in cytomegalovirus infection. A single record per CDR3 protein comes from TCRdb applying MiXCR to the reads. The sample has fewer than 200,000 distinct CDR3 sequences, around 20% seen once. What was sequenced was PBMCs. Receptor source: a human donor in good health (CMV status not recorded). Some clones in this sample may be carry-over from other donors' samples.

Concerning this clonotype itself: Relative to the germline gene, one junction end is altered; a read error may explain this. V and J are TRBV7-7 and TRBJ1-2; TRBD1 matches 10 bases. There are 14 residues in the CDR3. Germline V gene sequence: CDR1 SSHAT, CDR2 FNYEAQ (reference sequence). In nucleotides, the CDR3 is TGTGCCGGCAGCTCCAGACAGGGGGCCTATGGCTACACCTTC. Its protein is CAGSSRQGAYGYTF. Looking up the rest from reference TRBV7-7 and TRBJ1-2 gives the full variable domain: GAGVSQSPRYKVTKRGQDVTLRCDPISSHATLYWYQQALGQGPEFLTYFNYEAQPDKSGLPSDRFSAERPEGSISTLTIQRTEQRDSAMYRCAGSSRQGAYGYTFGSGTRLTVV.

This clonotype was found a few times. The chain links TRBV10-3 to TRBJ1-1, with D perhaps matching TRBD1 (5 bases). In germline, CDR1 is ENHRY, CDR2 SYGVKD. V lost 8 bases and J 1 base, leaving 20 bases between the germline ends. CDR3 length equals 16 residues. This chain's CDR3 is CAIGGDVGQRNTEAFF. The CDR3 DNA follows: TGTGCCATCGGGGGGGATGTTGGACAACGGAACACTGAAGCTTTCTTT.

The chain carries TRBV5-5 and TRBJ1-2; D not resolved. Trimming pared 4 bases from V and 8 bases from J, leaving 15 bases between. The CDR3 consists of 13 residues. Germline-derived CDR1 and CDR2 are SGHKS and YYEKEE (reference sequence). CDR3 protein: CASSLRITAGYTF. CDR3 bases: TGTGCCAGCAGCCTTCGCATTACAGCAGGCTACACCTTC.

This clonotype was seen ten or more times. This rearrangement joins TRBV5-6 to TRBJ1-5; no reliable D call. Trimming shortened V by 1 base and J by 1 base, and 12 bases separated the two germline ends. Germline V CDR1 and CDR2: SGHDT, YYEEEE. CDR3 length: 16 residues. The CDR3 nucleotides are TGTGCCAGCAGCTTGTCGTGGGTGGGGAGCAATCAGCCCCAGCATTTT. Protein product: CASSLSWVGSNQPQHF. The full variable domain, with the rest looked up from reference TRBV5-6 and TRBJ1-5, is DAGVTQSPTHLIKTRGQQVTLRCSPKSGHDTVSWYQQALGQGPQFIFQYYEEEERQRGNFPDRFSGHQFPNYSSELNVNALLLGDSALYLCASSLSWVGSNQPQHFGDGTRLSIL.

The table lists this clonotype with many counts. The rearrangement uses TRBV12-3 or TRBV12-4 and TRBJ1-1; D ambiguous. CDR3 length: 15 residues. With 6 bases removed from V and 13 bases from J, the gap between germline ends came to 27 bases. Written as DNA, the CDR3 is TGTGCCAGCAGCACCAGACCCCCGCGGAGCCCTATGGTTTTCTTT. Protein product: CASSTRPPRSPMVFF.

The rearrangement joins TRBV19 to TRBJ1-1; the D gene is possibly TRBD1 (5 bases). V was cut by 8 bases and J by 4 bases, with 14 bases left in between. The CDR3 totals 13 residues. Germline CDR1 is LNHDA and CDR2 is SQIVND (reference sequence). CDR3 bases: TGTGCCAGTGCAAACCCGGGGGGCACTGAAGCTTTCTTT. As protein: CASANPGGTEAFF. Based on the CDR3 plus reference TRBV19 and TRBJ1-1, the full variable domain is DGGITQSPKYLFRKEGQNVTLSCEQNLNHDAMYWYRQDPGQGLRLIYYSQIVNDFQKGDIAEGYSVSREKKESFPLTVTSAQKNPTAFYLCASANPGGTEAFFGQGTRLTVV.

This chain joins TRBV5-5 and TRBJ1-2; D is possibly TRBD1 (6 bases). In germline, CDR1 is SGHKS, CDR2 YYEKEE (reference sequence). The CDR3 covers 15 residues. Trimming left V 6 bases short and J 8 bases short, with 23 bases between. The CDR3 DNA sequence: TGTGCCAGCACCCCACAGATCCGGGGGGCATGGGGCTACACCTTC. Protein: CASTPQIRGAWGYTF.